One and the same sample provided the 9 T cell receptor beta chains below, sequenced in a study of cytomegalovirus exposure and HLA in healthy donors. Vbeta (60) and Jbeta (13) primers were used in the PCR. Assay used: immunoSEQ multiplex PCR; TCRdb lists only in-frame clones, some missing. The data show around 160,000 clones, around 80% seen once. Sequenced sample: PBMCs. The receptors here all came from a male donor in good health and CMV-seronegative.

The chain has TRBV13 and TRBJ2-3; 14 bases map to TRBD2. From germline, CDR1 is PRHDT and CDR2 FYEKMQ (reference sequence). The CDR3 totals 17 residues. The V gene end was trimmed by 4 bases and the J gene end by 2 bases; junction bases not matched to a gene: 5. The CDR3 DNA is TGTGCCAGCAGCTACCGGACTAGCGGGGGGCTCACAGATACGCAGTATTTT. It translates to CASSYRTSGGLTDTQYF.

The V gene is TRBV10-3, the J gene TRBJ2-7; 7 nucleotides align to TRBD1. The CDR3 runs 15 residues. V trimming: 1 base; J trimming: 2 bases; junction bases outside the gene matches: 5. The germline gives CDR1 ENHRY, CDR2 SYGVKD. The CDR3: CAISEFPGGAYEQYF. The CDR3 coding sequence is TGTGCCATCAGTGAGTTCCCAGGGGGTGCCTACGAGCAGTACTTC.

V is TRBV6-5 and J is TRBJ1-1, with 10 bases fitting TRBD1. Germline CDR1 is MNHEY and CDR2 is SVGAGI. CDR3 size: 14 residues. The V segment lost 6 bases and the J segment 6 bases; nucleotides outside the gene matches: 7. The CDR3 DNA follows: TGTGCCAGCAGCCGGGACAGGGGAGTCGCTGAAGCTTTCTTT. It codes for CASSRDRGVAEAFF.

The chain has TRBV5-4 and TRBJ2-1, with 14 bases identical to TRBD2. Germline loops: CDR1 SGHNT, CDR2 YYREEE (reference sequence). Unmatched junction bases numbered 3, after V lost 3 bases and J lost 4 bases. This CDR3 has 16 amino acids. The CDR3 bases are TGTGCCAGCAGCTCTAGACTAGCGGGGGGGTACAATGAGCAGTTCTTC. Translating it yields CASSSRLAGGYNEQFF.

The chain is built from TRBV5-1 and TRBJ1-3, with a possible D match to TRBD1 (6 bases). Germline V gene lookup returns CDR1 SGHRS and CDR2 YFSETQ. The CDR3 has 14 residues. The V gene lost 2 bases and the J gene lost 4 bases, with 10 bases spanning the gap. The CDR3 region has the DNA TGCGCCAGCAGCTTACAGGGTGAGGGAAACACCATATATTTT. Translation: CASSLQGEGNTIYF.

V usage is TRBV6-1 and J usage is TRBJ2-2; perhaps TRBD2 as D (5 bases). Trimming took 4 bases from V and 5 from J, leaving 14 bases between them. The CDR3 runs to 15 residues. The germline V gene encodes CDR1 MNHNS and CDR2 SASEGT. CDR3 region: CASSVATTRTGELFF. The CDR3 DNA reads as TGTGCCAGCAGTGTAGCAACTACTAGAACCGGGGAGCTGTTTTTT.

The rearrangement links TRBV11-2 to TRBJ2-3, with D perhaps TRBD1 (5 bases). The CDR3 contains 12 residues. V lost 3 bases and J 9 bases, leaving 10 bases between the germline ends. Germline CDR1 and CDR2: SGHAT and FQNNGV. CDR3 DNA sequence: TGTGCCAGCAGCTTGCTGTCAGGGACGCAGTATTTT. This gives the protein CASSLLSGTQYF.

V gene TRBV28 combines with J gene TRBJ2-2, with unresolved D. The CDR3 has 12 residues. Per the germline V gene, CDR1 is MDHEN and CDR2 is SYDVKM. The V gene lost 3 bases and the J gene lost 7 bases, with 6 bases spanning the gap. The CDR3 loop is CASSFRVGELFF. The CDR3 DNA reads as TGTGCCAGCAGTTTTCGTGTCGGGGAGCTGTTTTTT.

This clone showed up just a few times. This chain links TRBV5-4 with TRBJ2-3; 7 positions agree with TRBD2. Germline CDR1 is SGHNT and CDR2 is YYREEE (reference sequence). The length of the CDR3 is 15 residues. V was pared by 5 bases and J by 2 bases, with 8 bases of the junction left unmatched. The CDR3 here is CASRNRTSYTDTQYF. CDR3 in DNA: TGTGCCAGCAGAAACCGGACTAGTTACACAGATACGCAGTATTTT.